This T cell receptor (beta chain) was sequenced in a study of blood T cell repertoires in COVID-19. In the study overall: COVID-19 samples from acute and convalescent phases originated in the United States, Italy and Spain. T cells, B-cell-depleted T cells, or PBMCs supplied cDNA or gDNA.

V shed 4 bases, J shed 7 bases, and the junction held 5 bases outside the gene matches. Germline CDR1 is SGHRS and CDR2 is YFSETQ. The length of the CDR3 is 14 residues. Original data processing: Estimates of nucleated cell counts were drawn from the amplification of reference gene primers. The table came from immunoSEQ multiplex PCR; TCRdb's copy has only in-frame clones and leaves some out. The V and J calls and the clone size are those of that table, but D and trimming were determined from the DNA. The table includes roughly 260,000 clones, over 80% detected once. This receptor was identified in a woman aged 40 to 55 with acute or convalescent COVID-19. The chain carries TRBV5-1 and TRBJ1-3; 10 bases line up with TRBD1. The sample comprised peripheral blood. CDR3 in amino acids: CASSARQGANTIYF. CDR3 DNA: TGCGCCAGCAGCGCGCGACAGGGGGCTAACACCATATATTTT.